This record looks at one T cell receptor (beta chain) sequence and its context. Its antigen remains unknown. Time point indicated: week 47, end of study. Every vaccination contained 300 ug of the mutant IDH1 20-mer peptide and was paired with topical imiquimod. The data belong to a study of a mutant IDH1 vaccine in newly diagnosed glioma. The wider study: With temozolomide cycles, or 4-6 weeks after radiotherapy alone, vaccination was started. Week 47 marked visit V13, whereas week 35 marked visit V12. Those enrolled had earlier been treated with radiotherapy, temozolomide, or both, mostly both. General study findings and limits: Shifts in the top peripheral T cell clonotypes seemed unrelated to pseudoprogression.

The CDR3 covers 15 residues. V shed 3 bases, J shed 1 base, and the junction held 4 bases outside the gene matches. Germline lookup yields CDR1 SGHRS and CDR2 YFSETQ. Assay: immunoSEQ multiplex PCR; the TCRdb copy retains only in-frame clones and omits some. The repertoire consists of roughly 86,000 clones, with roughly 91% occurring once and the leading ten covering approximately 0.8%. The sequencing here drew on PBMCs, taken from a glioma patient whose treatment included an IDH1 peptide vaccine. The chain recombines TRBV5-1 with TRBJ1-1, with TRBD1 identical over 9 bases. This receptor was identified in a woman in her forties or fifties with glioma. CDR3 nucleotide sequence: TGCGCCAGCAGCTCGGGACAGGGCGGGAACACTGAAGCTTTCTTT. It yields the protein CASSSGQGGNTEAFF.